The TCR beta chain under discussion was sequenced for a study of control samples from healthy donors and cancer patients. Measured with immunoSEQ multiplex PCR; TCRdb has only the in-frame clones, and not every one. The table includes 100,000 to 150,000 clones, 90% detected once. Germline CDR1 reads SGHDT; CDR2 reads YYEEEE. V lost 4 bases and J 0 bases, leaving 13 bases between the germline ends. The CDR3 covers 16 residues. The clonotype was recovered from a man between 18 and 35 years old in good health. The chain couples TRBV5-6 to TRBJ1-4; TRBD1 might be the D (5 bases). Sequenced material: blood. CDR3 nucleotides: TGTGCCAGCAGCCGGAAGTGGGGGGCAACTAATGAAAAACTGTTTTTT. Its protein is CASSRKWGATNEKLFF.